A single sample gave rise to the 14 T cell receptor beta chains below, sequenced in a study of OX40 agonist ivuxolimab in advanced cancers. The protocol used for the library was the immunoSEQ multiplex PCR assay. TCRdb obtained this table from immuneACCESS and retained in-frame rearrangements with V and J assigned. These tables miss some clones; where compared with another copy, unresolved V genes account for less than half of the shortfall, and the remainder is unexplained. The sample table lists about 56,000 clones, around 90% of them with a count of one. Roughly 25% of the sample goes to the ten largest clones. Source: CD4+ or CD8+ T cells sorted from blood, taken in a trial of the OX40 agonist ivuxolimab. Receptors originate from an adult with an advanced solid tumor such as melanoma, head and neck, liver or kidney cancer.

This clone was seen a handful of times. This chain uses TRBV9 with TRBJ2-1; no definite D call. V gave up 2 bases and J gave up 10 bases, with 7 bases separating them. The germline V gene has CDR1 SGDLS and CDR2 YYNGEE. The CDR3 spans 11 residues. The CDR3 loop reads CASSVLGEQFF. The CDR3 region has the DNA TGTGCCAGCAGCGTCTTGGGCGAGCAGTTCTTC.

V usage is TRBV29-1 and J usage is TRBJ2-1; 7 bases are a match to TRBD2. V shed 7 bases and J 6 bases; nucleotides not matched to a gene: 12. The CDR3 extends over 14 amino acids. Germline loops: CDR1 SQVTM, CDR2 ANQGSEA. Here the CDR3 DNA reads TGCAGCGCTGGGGGGGACGCCGCCTCCAATGAGCAGTTCTTC. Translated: CSAGGDAASNEQFF.

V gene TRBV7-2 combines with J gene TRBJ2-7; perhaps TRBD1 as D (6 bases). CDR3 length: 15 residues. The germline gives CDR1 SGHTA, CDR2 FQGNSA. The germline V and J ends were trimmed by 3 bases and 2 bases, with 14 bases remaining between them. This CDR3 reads CASSFTGTPTYEQYF. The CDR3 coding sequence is TGTGCCAGCAGCTTTACCGGGACACCTACCTACGAGCAGTACTTC. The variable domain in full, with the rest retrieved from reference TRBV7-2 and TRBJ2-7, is GAGVSQSPSNKVTEKGKDVELRCDPISGHTALYWYRQSLGQGLEFLIYFQGNSAPDKSGLPSDRFSAERTGGSVSTLTIQRTQQEDSAVYLCASSFTGTPTYEQYFGPGTRLTVT.

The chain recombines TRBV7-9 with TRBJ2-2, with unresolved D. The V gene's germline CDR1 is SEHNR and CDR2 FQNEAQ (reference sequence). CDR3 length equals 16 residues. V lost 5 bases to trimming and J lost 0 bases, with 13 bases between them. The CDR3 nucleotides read TGTGCCAGCAGCCATCACCCCTCCGCGAACACCGGGGAGCTGTTTTTT. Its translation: CASSHHPSANTGELFF.

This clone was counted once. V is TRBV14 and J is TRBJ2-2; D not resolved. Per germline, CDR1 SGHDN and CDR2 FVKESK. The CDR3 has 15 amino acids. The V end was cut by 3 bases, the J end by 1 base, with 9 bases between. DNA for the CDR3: TGTGCCAGCAGCCAGGACGAGTGGAACACCGGGGAGCTGTTTTTT. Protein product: CASSQDEWNTGELFF.

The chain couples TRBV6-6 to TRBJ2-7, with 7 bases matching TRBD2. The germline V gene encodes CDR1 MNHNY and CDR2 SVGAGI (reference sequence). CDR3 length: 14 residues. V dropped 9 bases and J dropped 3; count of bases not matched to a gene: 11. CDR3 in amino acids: CASSLGRGNYEQYF. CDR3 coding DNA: TGTGCCAGTTCCTTGGGGCGGGGGAACTACGAGCAGTACTTC.

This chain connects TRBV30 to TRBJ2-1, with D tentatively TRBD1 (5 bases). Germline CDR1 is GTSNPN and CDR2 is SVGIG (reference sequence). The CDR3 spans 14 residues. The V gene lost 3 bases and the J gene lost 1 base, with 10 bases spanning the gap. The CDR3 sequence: CAWRTRTSYNEQFF. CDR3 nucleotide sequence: TGTGCCTGGAGGACCCGGACATCCTACAATGAGCAGTTCTTC.

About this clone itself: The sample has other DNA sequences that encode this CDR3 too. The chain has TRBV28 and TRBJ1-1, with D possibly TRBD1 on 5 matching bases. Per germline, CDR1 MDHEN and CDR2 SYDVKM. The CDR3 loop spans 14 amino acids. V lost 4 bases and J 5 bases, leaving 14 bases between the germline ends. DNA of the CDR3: TGTGCCAGCAGTTCGGAGGCAGGGAGGACTGAAGCTTTCTTT. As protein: CASSSEAGRTEAFF.

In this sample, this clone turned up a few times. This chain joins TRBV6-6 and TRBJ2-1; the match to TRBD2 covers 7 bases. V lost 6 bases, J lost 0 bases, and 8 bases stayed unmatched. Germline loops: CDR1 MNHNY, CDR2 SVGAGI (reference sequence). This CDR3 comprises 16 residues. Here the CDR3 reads CASRDIAGRSYNEQFF. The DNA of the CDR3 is TGTGCCAGCAGAGACATAGCGGGCCGCTCCTACAATGAGCAGTTCTTC.

CDR3: CASSLGQGYTDTQYF. DNA of the CDR3: TGCGCCAGCAGCCTGGGACAGGGCTACACAGATACGCAGTATTTT. The gene calls are TRBV4-1 and TRBJ2-3; TRBD1 aligns across 9 bases. This CDR3 contains 15 residues. CDR1 and CDR2 from the germline V gene are MGHRA and YSYEKL. V gave up 4 bases and J gave up 2 bases; unmatched junction bases: 4.

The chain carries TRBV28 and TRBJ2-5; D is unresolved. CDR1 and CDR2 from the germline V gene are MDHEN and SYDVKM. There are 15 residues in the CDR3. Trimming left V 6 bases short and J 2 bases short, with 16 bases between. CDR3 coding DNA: TGTGCCAGCAGCCGACGCGGTGGGCAGCAAGAGACCCAGTACTTC. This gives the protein CASSRRGGQQETQYF.

DNA for the CDR3: TGTGCCAGCAGCTCCGGACCCAATCAGCCCCAGCATTTT. Its translation is CASSSGPNQPQHF. The chain has TRBV5-6 and TRBJ1-5, with D unclear. CDR3 length equals 13 residues. The ends were cut back, 3 bases at V and 3 bases at J, with 7 bases in the middle. Germline CDR1 is SGHDT and CDR2 is YYEEEE. Full variable domain (remainder filled in from reference TRBV5-6 and TRBJ1-5): DAGVTQSPTHLIKTRGQQVTLRCSPKSGHDTVSWYQQALGQGPQFIFQYYEEEERQRGNFPDRFSGHQFPNYSSELNVNALLLGDSALYLCASSSGPNQPQHFGDGTRLSIL.

The chain's CDR3 is CSVAGSYEQYF. CDR3 DNA: TGCAGCGTTGCTGGGTCCTACGAGCAGTACTTC. V is TRBV29-1 and J is TRBJ2-5; D uncertain. The closer fit of TRBJ2-7 to the DNA end suggests the J call may be wrong. This CDR3 contains 11 residues. The germline V gene encodes CDR1 SQVTM and CDR2 ANQGSEA.

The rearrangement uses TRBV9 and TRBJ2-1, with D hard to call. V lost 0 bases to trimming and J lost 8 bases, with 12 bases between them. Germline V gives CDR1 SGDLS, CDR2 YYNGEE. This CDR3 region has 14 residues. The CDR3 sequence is CASSVGFSTHEQFF. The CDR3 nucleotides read TGTGCCAGCAGCGTAGGGTTCAGCACACATGAGCAGTTCTTC.